This T cell receptor beta chain came from a study of cytotoxic CD8 clonotypes in ibrutinib-treated CLL. TCRdb's copy holds only in-frame clones and misses some; the assay was immunoSEQ multiplex PCR. The table lists some 350,000 clones, approximately 67% of them singletons, with roughly 6% in the top ten. Genomic DNA in an amount of roughly 2 micrograms was extracted from cryopreserved PBMCs and used for the preparation of TCR beta libraries. The receptor's source is a human donor with chronic lymphocytic leukemia. Sequencing was performed on PBMCs, taken after 36 months of ibrutinib treatment.

The CDR3: CASSLDPREQFF. In DNA, the CDR3 is TGTGCCAGCAGCTTGGATCCCAGGGAGCAGTTCTTC. V usage is TRBV5-4 and J usage is TRBJ2-1, with no clear D. The length of the CDR3 is 12 residues. Trimming cost V 0 bases and J 10 bases, with 8 bases left between them. In germline, CDR1 is SGHNT, CDR2 YYREEE (reference sequence).